These 26 T cell receptor beta chains share one sample of origin, sequenced in a study of neoadjuvant anti-PD-1 for oral cavity cancer (dated by TCRdb to the early 2020s). Receptor amplification or capture employed the immunoSEQ multiplex PCR assay. TCRdb obtained this table from immuneACCESS and retained in-frame rearrangements with V and J assigned. These tables miss some clones; where compared with another copy, unresolved V genes account for less than half of the shortfall, and the remainder is unexplained. This sample gives tens of thousands of clones in total; 77% of them show up just once. The ten largest make up 4.8% of the sample. What this sample's time point label stands for: after neoadjuvant nivolumab, at surgical resection. Sequencing was performed on PBMCs, taken after nivolumab (anti-PD-1) treatment. Receptors were obtained from a person aged 40 to 85 with oral cavity squamous cell carcinoma.

CDR3 protein: CASSTRQGMTNEKLFF. The CDR3 coding sequence is TGTGCCAGCAGCACCCGACAGGGGATGACTAATGAAAAACTGTTTTTT. The V call is TRBV9, the J call TRBJ1-4; 8 positions match TRBD1. Per the germline V gene, CDR1 is SGDLS and CDR2 is YYNGEE. This CDR3 is built from 16 residues. V shed 4 bases and J 2 bases; nucleotides not matched to a gene: 7. Based on the CDR3 plus reference TRBV9 and TRBJ1-4, the full variable domain is DSGVTQTPKHLITATGQRVTLRCSPRSGDLSVYWYQQSLDQGLQFLIQYYNGEERAKGNILERFSAQQFPDLHSELNLSSLELGDSALYFCASSTRQGMTNEKLFFGSGTQLSVL.

The gene calls are TRBV4-1 and TRBJ1-4; 11 nucleotides agree with TRBD1. The germline gives CDR1 MGHRA, CDR2 YSYEKL. This CDR3 is built from 16 residues. V shed 1 base, J shed 7 bases, and the junction held 5 bases outside the gene matches. CDR3 DNA sequence: TGCGCCAGCAGCCAAGTAGGGACAGGGGGGGCTGAAAAACTGTTTTTT. This gives the protein CASSQVGTGGAEKLFF.

This rearrangement joins TRBV7-3 to TRBJ1-4, with no clear D. Between the trimmed V and J ends, which lost 2 bases and 5 bases, there was a span of 9 bases. Germline V gene sequence: CDR1 SGHTA, CDR2 FQGTGA. There are 14 residues in the CDR3. The CDR3 spells CASSLERTNEKLFF. The CDR3 DNA follows: TGTGCCAGCAGCTTAGAACGGACGAATGAAAAACTGTTTTTT. Drawing the rest from reference TRBV7-3 and TRBJ1-4, the complete variable domain is GAGVSQTPSNKVTEKGKYVELRCDPISGHTALYWYRQSLGQGPEFLIYFQGTGAADDSGLPNDRFFAVRPEGSVSTLKIQRTERGDSAVYLCASSLERTNEKLFFGSGTQLSVL.

The V and J genes are TRBV14 and TRBJ1-3; D uncertain. V was trimmed by 4 bases and J by 0 bases, leaving 4 bases between them. This CDR3 is 13 amino acids long. Germline V CDR1 and CDR2: SGHDN, FVKESK. CDR3 DNA sequence: TGTGCCAGCAGCCCTAACTCTGGAAACACCATATATTTT. Translation: CASSPNSGNTIYF.

The chain has TRBV10-3 and TRBJ2-5, with 12 positions matching TRBD2. The V and J ends lost 4 bases and 4 bases, in that order; junction bases with no gene match: 1. CDR3 length: 14 amino acids. The germline gives CDR1 ENHRY, CDR2 SYGVKD. The CDR3 loop reads CAISASGGGETQYF. CDR3 sequence (DNA): TGTGCCATCAGTGCTAGCGGGGGGGGAGAGACCCAGTACTTC.

The CDR3 reads CASSRPDGSYEQYF. The CDR3 region has the DNA TGCGCCAGCAGCCGGCCGGATGGATCCTACGAGCAGTACTTC. The V gene is TRBV4-1, the J gene TRBJ2-7; D call uncertain. The CDR3 loop spans 14 amino acids. V lost 4 bases and J 1 base, leaving 11 bases between the germline ends. The germline V gene encodes CDR1 MGHRA and CDR2 YSYEKL.

The chain joins TRBV28 to TRBJ1-5; D perhaps matches TRBD1 (5 bases). CDR3 size: 15 residues. Trimming removed 7 bases from V and 2 bases from J, with 15 bases in between. Germline values: CDR1 MDHEN, CDR2 SYDVKM. The CDR3 region is CASKIRVWGNQPQHF. As DNA, the CDR3 is TGTGCCAGCAAAATCAGGGTTTGGGGCAATCAGCCCCAGCATTTT.

The V call is TRBV7-2, the J call TRBJ1-2, with D unresolved. The CDR3 sequence is 14 residues long. V was shortened by 5 bases and J by 8 bases, with 18 bases between the two germline ends. The germline V gene encodes CDR1 SGHTA and CDR2 FQGNSA. Here the CDR3 DNA reads TGTGCCAGCAGCCTCGATTCCCGGGAGAGGGGCTACACCTTC. Translated, it gives CASSLDSRERGYTF.

The V call is TRBV7-9, the J call TRBJ2-7; D gene unclear. The CDR3 loop spans 11 amino acids. With 2 bases removed from V and 6 bases from J, the gap between germline ends came to 5 bases. Looked up from germline, CDR1 is SEHNR and CDR2 is FQNEAQ (reference sequence). In nucleotides, the CDR3 is TGTGCCAGCAGCTTAAACGCCGAGCAGTACTTC. Translation: CASSLNAEQYF.

The V gene is TRBV11-2, the J gene TRBJ1-1, with 8 nucleotides matching TRBD1. V lost 1 base, J lost 8 bases, and 12 bases stayed unmatched. The germline gives CDR1 SGHAT, CDR2 FQNNGV. CDR3 size: 16 residues. CDR3 nucleotide sequence: TGTGCCAGCAGCTTAGGGCCCCAGGGGGCTTCAGAAGAAGCTTTCTTT. Translating gives CASSLGPQGASEEAFF.

The chain carries TRBV28 and TRBJ2-2, with D possibly being TRBD2 (7 bases). Germline-derived CDR1 and CDR2 are MDHEN and SYDVKM. The CDR3 totals 15 residues. V lost 10 bases and J lost 3, with 18 bases in between. CDR3: CATPRGATDTGELFF. The CDR3 bases are TGTGCCACCCCCCGGGGGGCGACGGACACCGGGGAGCTGTTTTTT.

The chain links TRBV5-5 to TRBJ1-1; no clear D. Trimming left V 0 bases short and J 1 base short, with 10 bases between. The CDR3 runs to 15 residues. In germline, CDR1 is SGHKS, CDR2 YYEKEE (reference sequence). CDR3 amino acids: CASSLVGGRNTEAFF. The CDR3, as DNA: TGTGCCAGCAGCTTGGTGGGAGGGAGGAACACTGAAGCTTTCTTT.

In this sample, this clone turned up once. This rearrangement joins TRBV19 to TRBJ1-6, with 7 bases that match TRBD1. The CDR3 is made up of 15 amino acids. V dropped 5 bases and J dropped 7; count of bases not matched to a gene: 8. CDR1 and CDR2 from the germline V gene are LNHDA and SQIVND (reference sequence). The CDR3, as DNA: TGTGCCAGTAGTTCTACAGGGGTGCCCAATTCACCCCTCCACTTT. It is translated as CASSSTGVPNSPLHF.

The rearrangement uses TRBV6-6 and TRBJ1-1; possible D gene TRBD1, 5 bases. There are 12 residues in the CDR3. V was cut by 4 bases and J by 8 bases, with 11 bases left in between. Germline CDR1 and CDR2: MNHNY and SVGAGI (reference sequence). The CDR3 nucleotides read TGTGCCAGCAGTTCGACAGAGAACGAAGCTTTCTTT. Encoded protein: CASSSTENEAFF.

The chain uses TRBV14 and TRBJ2-3, with 9 bases identical to TRBD2. Germline CDR1 SGHDN, CDR2 FVKESK. J lost 3 bases, V lost 4 bases, and 8 bases had no gene match. The CDR3 is 16 amino acids. DNA for the CDR3: TGTGCCAGCAGCCGGCTGCGGGGGGGGCTGACAGATACGCAGTATTTT. The encoded protein is CASSRLRGGLTDTQYF.

This chain links TRBV10-1 with TRBJ1-2; 8 nucleotides match TRBD1. The CDR3 sequence is 19 residues long. J gave up 1 base and V 3 bases, and 16 bases lay outside the gene matches. Germline lookup yields CDR1 WNHNN and CDR2 SYGVQD (reference sequence). The chain's CDR3 is CASSEIGGQELSFNYGYTF. CDR3 DNA: TGCGCCAGCAGTGAAATAGGGGGACAGGAGCTTTCCTTTAACTATGGCTACACCTTC.

The table lists this clone with a count of one. The chain uses TRBV11-2 and TRBJ2-2; D is ambiguous. This CDR3 is built from 15 residues. V lost 1 base to trimming and J lost 3 bases, with 9 bases between them. CDR1 is SGHAT and CDR2 is FQNNGV in the germline V gene. The chain's CDR3 is CASSLGAGHTGELFF. DNA for the CDR3: TGTGCCAGCAGCTTAGGGGCAGGTCACACCGGGGAGCTGTTTTTT. The variable domain in full, with the rest retrieved from reference TRBV11-2 and TRBJ2-2, is EAGVAQSPRYKIIEKRQSVAFWCNPISGHATLYWYQQILGQGPKLLIQFQNNGVVDDSQLPKDRFSAERLKGVDSTLKIQPAKLEDSAVYLCASSLGAGHTGELFFGEGSRLTVL.

The chain joins TRBV6-5 to TRBJ1-2, with TRBD1 as a possible D gene (5 bases). This CDR3 is built from 14 residues. Germline V gives CDR1 MNHEY, CDR2 SVGAGI. V gave up 7 bases and J gave up 6 bases, with 18 bases separating them. The CDR3 loop is CASKGRELGNGYTF. DNA for the CDR3: TGTGCCAGCAAGGGCAGGGAGTTAGGGAATGGCTACACCTTC.

The V gene is TRBV19, the J gene TRBJ1-5; no firm D call. Trimming removed 3 bases at V and 0 bases at J, with 9 bases between. There are 15 residues in the CDR3. CDR1 and CDR2 from the germline V gene are LNHDA and SQIVND (reference sequence). CDR3 region: CASSIGGFSNQPQHF. The CDR3 DNA is TGTGCCAGTAGTATCGGAGGATTTAGCAATCAGCCCCAGCATTTT.

The chain couples TRBV12-5 to TRBJ1-2; D is ambiguous. Trimming took off 2 bases at V and 5 bases at J, with 12 bases between the two ends. The CDR3 is 14 residues long. The V gene's germline CDR1 is LGHNT and CDR2 FRNRAP. DNA for the CDR3: TGTGCTAGTGGTTTGACGCGGGTGGAGTATGGCTACACCTTC. Translation gives CASGLTRVEYGYTF.

V usage is TRBV5-6 and J usage is TRBJ1-3, with unresolved D. In germline, CDR1 is SGHDT, CDR2 YYEEEE. Trimming took 0 bases from V and 4 from J, leaving 8 bases between them. The CDR3 contains 14 residues. CDR3 amino acids: CASSLVQLGNTIYF. In nucleotides, the CDR3 is TGTGCCAGCAGCTTGGTGCAGTTGGGAAACACCATATATTTT.

The chain links TRBV10-3 to TRBJ2-3; D remains unclear. Per the germline V gene, CDR1 is ENHRY and CDR2 is SYGVKD. V gave up 8 bases and J gave up 2 bases, with 8 bases separating them. The CDR3 totals 12 residues. The CDR3 DNA is TGTGCCATCGCAAAGGACACAGATACGCAGTATTTT. This translates into CAIAKDTDTQYF.

The chain links TRBV7-2 to TRBJ1-2; D may be TRBD1 (5 bases). Germline values: CDR1 SGHTA, CDR2 FQGNSA. The CDR3 sequence is 13 residues long. The V and J ends lost 5 bases and 3 bases respectively, with 10 bases between them. The CDR3 DNA reads TGTGCCAGCAGCCTAGGGGCAGACTATGGCTACACCTTC. This gives the protein CASSLGADYGYTF. The variable domain in full, with the rest retrieved from reference TRBV7-2 and TRBJ1-2, is GAGVSQSPSNKVTEKGKDVELRCDPISGHTALYWYRQSLGQGLEFLIYFQGNSAPDKSGLPSDRFSAERTGGSVSTLTIQRTQQEDSAVYLCASSLGADYGYTFGSGTRLTVV.

This chain joins TRBV7-8 and TRBJ1-6; 9 bases agree with TRBD1. Germline lookup yields CDR1 SGHVS and CDR2 FQNEAQ. With V trimmed by 2 bases and J by 7 bases, 15 bases remained unmatched. The CDR3 totals 19 residues. CDR3 loop: CASSLISPGTGISNSPLHF. The CDR3 DNA reads TGTGCCAGCAGCTTAATTTCCCCCGGGACAGGGATTTCGAATTCACCCCTCCACTTT. The variable domain in full, with the rest retrieved from reference TRBV7-8 and TRBJ1-6, is GAGVSQSPRYKVAKRGQDVALRCDPISGHVSLFWYQQALGQGPEFLTYFQNEAQLDKSGLPSDRFFAERPEGSVSTLKIQRTQQEDSAVYLCASSLISPGTGISNSPLHFGNGTRLTVT.

V gene TRBV13 combines with J gene TRBJ1-3; TRBD1 agrees at 7 bases. Per germline, CDR1 PRHDT and CDR2 FYEKMQ (reference sequence). The length of the CDR3 is 14 residues. V was clipped by 3 bases and J by 3 bases; unmatched bases: 2. CDR3 nucleotide sequence: TGTGCCAGCAGCTTCGCAGGGGGTGGAAACACCATATATTTT. Protein sequence: CASSFAGGGNTIYF. Looking up the rest from reference TRBV13 and TRBJ1-3 gives the full variable domain: AAGVIQSPRHLIKEKRETATLKCYPIPRHDTVYWYQQGPGQDPQFLISFYEKMQSDKGSIPDRFSAQQFSDYHSELNMSSLELGDSALYFCASSFAGGGNTIYFGEGSWLTVV.

The rearrangement links TRBV7-9 to TRBJ2-1; 7 nucleotides align to TRBD1. In germline, CDR1 is SEHNR, CDR2 FQNEAQ (reference sequence). The V gene end was trimmed by 1 base and the J gene end by 15 bases; junction bases not matched to a gene: 18. This CDR3 comprises 16 residues. The CDR3, as DNA: TGTGCCAGCAGCTTAGGAGGGCTACCGGGACAGCAAAGGTCGTTCTTC. Amino acid sequence: CASSLGGLPGQQRSFF.